The 8 T cell receptor beta chains given below trace back to one sample, sequenced in a study of cytomegalovirus exposure and HLA in healthy donors. The PCR contained 60 Vbeta and 13 Jbeta primers. Some clones are missing from TCRdb's copy, which holds only in-frame ones; the method was immunoSEQ multiplex PCR. Found here are 130,000 to 150,000 clones, just under 85% of them singletons; the top ten hold approximately 9.7%. Input material: PBMCs. The receptors were sampled from an older woman in good health and CMV-seropositive.

This clone has a single count. At one boundary the junction diverges from the germline segment, which might be a read error. This CDR3 reads CSVADRPGSYAF. CDR3 sequence (DNA): TGCAGCGTTGCGGACAGACCGGGGAGCTACGCCTTC. The rearrangement joins TRBV29-1 to TRBJ1-2; a weak D match, TRBD1 (6 bases). The germline V gene has CDR1 SQVTM and CDR2 ANQGSEA. This CDR3 has 12 amino acids.

J is TRBJ2-4 and V is TRBV28; possibly TRBD1 for D (5 bases). Trimming shortened V by 7 bases and J by 3 bases, and 13 bases separated the two germline ends. The CDR3 consists of 14 residues. The V gene's germline CDR1 is MDHEN and CDR2 SYDVKM. CDR3 protein: CASTARVGKNIQYF. CDR3 coding DNA: TGTGCCAGCACCGCCAGGGTGGGCAAAAACATTCAGTACTTC.

The chain employs TRBV28 and TRBJ2-3; 14 positions agree with TRBD2. V dropped 7 bases and J dropped 1; count of bases not matched to a gene: 13. CDR3 size: 19 residues. Germline V gives CDR1 MDHEN, CDR2 SYDVKM. CDR3 amino acids: CASNFGLAGGVLGTDTQYF. In DNA, the CDR3 is TGTGCCAGCAATTTTGGACTAGCGGGAGGTGTGTTGGGCACAGATACGCAGTATTTT.

The chain employs TRBV7-2 and TRBJ2-1, with D tentatively TRBD2 (5 bases). The germline CDR1 and CDR2 sequences are SGHTA and FQGNSA. The CDR3 length is 16 residues. The ends were cut back, 4 bases at V and 2 bases at J, with 15 bases in the middle. CDR3 amino acids: CASSSRPAGAYNEQFF. CDR3 nucleotide sequence: TGTGCCAGCAGCTCGCGACCGGCGGGTGCCTACAATGAGCAGTTCTTC.

This clone came up once. This rearrangement joins TRBV4-2 to TRBJ2-7; the match to TRBD1 covers 9 bases. The CDR3 runs to 16 residues. V gave up 1 base and J gave up 3 bases; unmatched junction bases: 7. The germline CDR1 and CDR2 sequences are LGHNA and YNFKEQ. The CDR3 spells CASSQGFRDRVYEQYF. For the CDR3, the DNA is TGTGCCAGCAGCCAAGGGTTCCGGGACAGGGTCTACGAGCAGTACTTC.

V is TRBV27 and J is TRBJ2-7; D might be TRBD2 (7 bases). V was trimmed by 2 bases and J by 3 bases, leaving 11 bases between them. The CDR3 contains 14 residues. Germline V CDR1 and CDR2: MNHEY, SMNVEV (reference sequence). The CDR3 region is CASSLRGADYEQYF. The DNA for the CDR3 is TGTGCCAGCAGTTTACGGGGGGCGGACTACGAGCAGTACTTC.

The gene calls are TRBV7-3 and TRBJ2-1, with a possible D match to TRBD2 (5 bases). V lost 5 bases and J lost 1, with 12 bases in between. Germline V CDR1 and CDR2: SGHTA, FQGTGA. The CDR3 spans 15 residues. As DNA, the CDR3 is TGTGCCAGCAGCGAACAAGGCGGGTCCTACAATGAGCAGTTCTTC. Protein product: CASSEQGGSYNEQFF.

The chain has TRBV18 and TRBJ1-2, with TRBD1 matching 9 bases. The J segment lost 8 bases and the V segment lost 3 bases, leaving 4 bases of the junction unmatched. CDR3 length equals 13 residues. Germline CDR1 is KGHSH and CDR2 is LQKENI. The CDR3 spells CASSPGQGYGYTF. CDR3 sequence (DNA): TGTGCCAGCTCACCGGGACAGGGCTACGGCTACACCTTC.